Detailed here is one T cell receptor beta chain. Time point here: persistent/refractory GD, antithyroid drugs over 5 years with positive TRAb. Isolated PBMC RNA provided the starting material for the TCR library. These data are taken from a study of regulatory T cells in long-lasting Graves disease. Libraries of TCR beta came from iRepertoire HTBI primers plus Arm-PCR of CDR3 regions. MiXCR, run by TCRdb on the multiplex PCR reads, gives a single entry per CDR3 protein. The sample has about 470,000 distinct CDR3 sequences, more than 20% seen once; the top ten hold 7.8%. The clonotype originates from a female donor with Graves disease. The starting material was peripheral blood mononuclear cells (PBMCs), obtained when the disease was refractory, from a patient treated with antithyroid drugs.

CDR3 in DNA: TGTGCCACCAGCAGAGATCGCCAGGGCCGGTATAACAATCAGCCCCAGCATTTT. It specifies CATSRDRQGRYNNQPQHF. The genes are TRBV15 and TRBJ1-5; weak D call: TRBD1 (5 bases). The CDR3 consists of 18 residues. V lost 0 bases to trimming and J lost 3 bases, with 18 bases between them. In germline, CDR1 is LNHNV, CDR2 YYDKDF (reference sequence).